This TCR beta chain was retrieved from a study of monozygotic twins with inflammatory bowel disease. Study-wide findings and caveats: Comparison of concordant versus discordant twins revealed no difference in repertoire similarity, possibly due to limited power. In these data, no single strong IBD-associated signal or clonotype received support.

The CDR3 is 13 amino acids. Germline V lookup: CDR1 DFQATT, CDR2 SNEGSKA (reference sequence). Generation of cDNA took place in eight separate reactions per sample. TCRdb reprocessed the 5' RACE reads and reports one entry per CDR3 protein, with no DNA. Its table records 150,000 to 200,000 distinct CDR3 sequences. A word on this clonotype: The antigen remains unidentified.

Source material: blood. The receptor's source is a human donor with ulcerative colitis or Crohn's disease, or a healthy co-twin of an affected twin (not recorded which). J is TRBJ2-7 and V is TRBV20-1; no DNA is available, so the TRBD1 call from TCRdb remains unchecked. The CDR3: CSALQDKPYEQYF.